This T cell receptor beta chain was identified during a study of breast tumors, draining lymph nodes, adjacent tissues. MiXCR, run by TCRdb on the multiplex PCR reads, gives a single entry per CDR3 protein. The sample lists about 12,000 distinct CDR3 sequences; about 37% were seen once. General study findings and limits: Tumor and nontumor repertoires were significantly more similar in luminal-like than in basal-like breast cancer.

To note about this clonotype: Its target is not known.

CDR3 length: 15 amino acids. Germline lookup yields CDR1 SGHTA and CDR2 FQGTGA. V dropped 2 bases and J dropped 6 bases, with 14 bases sitting between them. Sequencing was done on a sample of breast tumor tissue. This clonotype was obtained from a female donor with breast cancer. Some clones in this sample may be carry-over from other donors' samples. J is TRBJ1-5 and V is TRBV7-3; a possible D gene is TRBD1 (5 bases). The DNA for the CDR3 is TGTGCCAGCAGCTTAGCGTCAGGGCGCGGTCAGCCCCAGCATTTT. This translates into CASSLASGRGQPQHF. The whole variable domain, filled in from reference TRBV7-3 and TRBJ1-5, reads GAGVSQTPSNKVTEKGKYVELRCDPISGHTALYWYRQSLGQGPEFLIYFQGTGAADDSGLPNDRFFAVRPEGSVSTLKIQRTERGDSAVYLCASSLASGRGQPQHFGDGTRLSIL.